This TCR beta chain stems from a study of early T cells in non-severe SARS-CoV-2 infection. Study background: Sequenced bulk RNA came from whole blood that was unsorted, and chains were unpaired. Study results and caveats: The matching step, a VDJdb search, favored anti-spike CD8 responses and missed private and CD4 specificities.

Unique molecular identifiers were attached to individual cDNA molecules. TCRdb redid the calling of the 5' RACE reads with MiXCR, one entry per CDR3 protein. This sample carries around 60,000 distinct CDR3 sequences, roughly 12% of them seen once, and the ten largest clones take 8% to 10%. Turning to this clonotype: What it binds is unknown.

Germline V lookup: CDR1 SSHAT, CDR2 FNYEAQ (reference sequence). The CDR3 loop spans 11 amino acids. V lost 11 bases to trimming and J lost 7 bases, with 11 bases between them. The J gene is TRBJ2-2, the V gene TRBV7-7; D gene unclear. Input material: whole blood. The source of this sequence is an adult who was a healthcare worker with PCR-confirmed SARS-CoV-2 infection or an uninfected control (not recorded which). The CDR3 loop is CAEWASGELFF. The CDR3 DNA reads as TGTGCCGAGTGGGCGAGCGGGGAGCTGTTTTTT.